This TCR beta chain was identified during a study of Ad26.COV2.S vaccination and SARS-CoV-2 variants. Turning to the study itself: The trial was COV1001 and the donor's arm was Ad26.COV2.S.

Study outcomes and limitations: Analyses of TCR breadth and depth may have underestimated total T cell responses.

Assay used: immunoSEQ multiplex PCR; TCRdb lists only in-frame clones, some missing. In the table there are hundreds of thousands of clones, 88% of which are singletons. About this clone: Its antigen remains unidentified.

Germline V CDR1 and CDR2: SGHVS, FQNEAQ. This CDR3 comprises 15 residues. V was cut by 4 bases and J by 1 base, with 14 bases left in between. Treatment in this sample: roughly 18 received Ad26.COV2.S at low or high dose, single or two shots; 5 received placebo; per-sample allocation not given. The investigators took samples on day 63 after the first vaccine or placebo injection. The starting material was peripheral blood, obtained in a trial of Ad26.COV2.S vaccine versus placebo. This chain connects TRBV7-8 to TRBJ2-7; D is ambiguous. The sequence was obtained from a person aged 18-60 years who received the Ad26.COV2.S COVID-19 vaccine or a placebo. The CDR3 is CASSWTMLGSYEQYF. DNA of the CDR3: TGTGCCAGCAGCTGGACCATGCTCGGATCCTACGAGCAGTACTTC.